Detailed here is one TCR beta chain. Both iRepertoire HTBI primers and Arm-PCR of CDR3 regions were used to build the TCR beta libraries. TCRdb fed the multiplex PCR reads into MiXCR, producing one record per CDR3 protein. The repertoire includes 370,000 or so distinct CDR3 sequences, around 15% of them detected once, and around 20% sits in the top ten. This sample is drawn from a study of regulatory T cells in long-lasting Graves disease. Study details: Under 3 months of antithyroid drugs had been taken by newly diagnosed Graves' patients.

V gave up 8 bases and J gave up 2 bases; unmatched junction bases: 9. Germline-derived CDR1 and CDR2 are SEHNR and FQNEAQ (reference sequence). The CDR3 extends over 16 amino acids. Documented time point: newly diagnosed GD, antithyroid drugs for less than 3 months. The TCR library was made from RNA that had been extracted from PBMCs in TRIzol. These same records also appear under a second study, on T cells in Graves' hyperthyroidism and ophthalmopathy.

The clonotype originates from a woman younger than 30 with Graves disease. The material was peripheral blood mononuclear cells (PBMCs), obtained at new diagnosis, from a patient treated with antithyroid drugs. V gene TRBV7-9 combines with J gene TRBJ2-1; TRBD2 matches 10 bases. CDR3 residues: CASLDASGGTYNEQFF. Here the CDR3 DNA reads TGTGCCAGCCTAGATGCTAGCGGGGGAACCTACAATGAGCAGTTCTTC. The complete variable domain, with remaining parts taken from reference TRBV7-9 and TRBJ2-1, reads DTGVSQNPRHKITKRGQNVTFRCDPISEHNRLYWYRQTLGQGPEFLTYFQNEAQLEKSRLLSDRFSAERPKGSFSTLEIQRTEQGDSAMYLCASLDASGGTYNEQFFGPGTRLTVL.